This T cell receptor (beta chain) was documented in a study of T cell clonality in common variable immunodeficiency (dated by TCRdb to 2013 to 2016). On the study overall, not on this receptor specifically: Fewer TCRbeta clones were shared among CVID subjects than among healthy controls (p < 0.0001). Reportedly, TCRbeta sequences from CVID had fewer deletions and N-nucleotide insertions, and highly modified clones with 13 or more V deletions were absent from CVID. Increased TCRbeta clonality was found in CVID subjects compared with healthy controls (t-test p = 0.018), with the increase being most characteristic of about a third of subjects. Correlations of repertoire features with clinical complications were constrained by heterogeneity among patients within the CVID cohort. Although equal DNA input was used, an average of about 81,820 unique sequences per sample was obtained for controls, compared with some 30,000 for CVID samples. The authors noted that sequencing repertoires of T cell subpopulations would be needed to clarify what caused the increased clonality in CVID.

Standard criteria, namely reduction of serum IgG, IgA and/or IgM below the normal range together with specific antibody deficiency, were applied for the diagnosis of CVID. A total of roughly 45 subjects (approximately 15 female and 29 male; age range about 8 to 65 years, mean age around 40) were included in the CVID group. Predominantly Caucasian heritage was noted among both the CVID patients and the healthy controls. All CVID subjects had received replacement immunoglobulin therapy for at least one year at the time of study participation. No CVID subject was ill or taking immunomodulatory or immunosuppressive medication when blood was collected. Heparinized peripheral whole blood samples of 5 to 8 ml were collected from each donor. Genomic DNA from adults with common variable immune deficiency (CVID) and from healthy adult controls was used for sequencing of TCRbeta CDR3 repertoires. Diluted blood was density-centrifuged over Hypaque 1077 or Ficoll-Paque to isolate peripheral blood mononuclear cells. Genomic DNA was obtained from unsorted mononuclear cells using either Qiagen column purification or a centrifugation-based method.

CVID samples and control samples contributed equivalent amounts of genomic DNA as sequencing input. For every sample, a 60 bp segment covering the rearranged TCRbeta CDR3 region was amplified and then sequenced. The immunoSEQ assay, a bias-corrected multiplex PCR combined with high-throughput sequencing, was used to amplify TCRbeta. Per the original workflow: Every unique nucleotide sequence was considered a clone and was annotated with V, D and J genes, copy number and frequency. Sequences were labeled productive if in frame, and non-productive if out of frame or containing stop codons. As previously described, clonality was calculated on the basis of Shannon's entropy. The predicted amino acid sequences of productive clones were used to derive the mean CDR3 Kyte-Doolittle hydropathy. The R hclust function was used to hierarchically cluster scaled V gene usage with Manhattan distance and complete linkage. To assess clone sharing by CDR3 amino acid sequence, 12 repertoires per group were resampled over 100 rounds. Repertoires were searched for approximately 77 published EBV-specific and nearly 250 published CMV-specific TCRbeta sequences. After a couple of CVID samples that produced fewer than 10,000 sequences were dropped from the analysis, around 41 CVID repertoires remained. TCRdb provides this immuneACCESS table in a form limited to in-frame rearrangements. Some clones are lacking; in checked studies, under half of them reflect an unresolved V gene, and why the rest are absent is not known. Clone size and V and J calls were adopted from that table, with D and trimming inferred from the DNA. The sample features roughly 42,000 clones, and none is a singleton. 6% of the sample is taken by the ten largest.

This clone has at least ten counts. Its antigen remains unidentified. The sequenced fragment ends 3 residues before the CDR3 boundary, so the rest is inferred from the germline J gene. The CDR3 contains 14 residues, cysteine and phenylalanine counted. The 33 bases shown cover part of the CDR3, and their frame starts at base 1. The germline V gene supplies CDR1 SGHAT and CDR2 FQNNGV. V gives up 1 base and J gives up 8 bases, and the segment between their germline ends measures 11 bases. Sequenced input: peripheral blood mononuclear cells. The TCR was taken from a human donor with common variable immunodeficiency. Recombination joined TRBV11-2 with TRBJ2-2; TRBD1 might be the D gene, on 5 matching bases. The CDR3 has the sequence CASSLGGQGGELFF. The sequenced CDR3 bases are TGTGCCAGCAGCTTAGGGGGCCAAGGGGGGGAG.